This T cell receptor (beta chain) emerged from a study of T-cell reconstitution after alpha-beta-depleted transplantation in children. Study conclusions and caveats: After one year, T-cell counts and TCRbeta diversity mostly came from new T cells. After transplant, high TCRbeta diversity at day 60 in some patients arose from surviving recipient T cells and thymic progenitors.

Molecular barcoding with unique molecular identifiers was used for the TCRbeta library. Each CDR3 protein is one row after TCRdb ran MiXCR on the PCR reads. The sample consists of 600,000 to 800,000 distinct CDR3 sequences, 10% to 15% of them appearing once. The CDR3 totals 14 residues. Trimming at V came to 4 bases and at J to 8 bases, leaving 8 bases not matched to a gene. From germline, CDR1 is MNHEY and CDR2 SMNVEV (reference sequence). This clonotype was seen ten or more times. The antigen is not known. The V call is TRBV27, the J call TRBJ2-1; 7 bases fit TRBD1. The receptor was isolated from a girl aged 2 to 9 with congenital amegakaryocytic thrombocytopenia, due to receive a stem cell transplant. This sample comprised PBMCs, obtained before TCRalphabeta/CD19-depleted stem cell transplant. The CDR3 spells CASSWARGTDEQFF. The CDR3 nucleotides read TGTGCCAGCAGTTGGGCCAGGGGGACCGATGAGCAGTTCTTC.